One T cell receptor beta chain is described in this entry. Compared with germline, one end of the junction differs, possibly owing to a read error. TCRdb passed the PCR reads through MiXCR, listing each CDR3 protein once. The sample holds 400,000 to 600,000 distinct CDR3 sequences; about a fifth are singletons and the top ten take approximately 0.84%. This sample was included in a study of molecular identifiers for immune sequencing clone quantification. Germline V gives CDR1 MGHRA, CDR2 YSYEKL. This CDR3 is built from 15 residues. V and J are TRBV4-1 and TRBJ2-5; 7 bases agree with TRBD2. Sequencing used naive CD8+ T cells from blood, with Jurkat cell RNA spiked in. Subset specified: FACS-sorted CD8+CD4-CCR7+CD45RA+ naive T cells. This clonotype was sampled from a human donor in good health. Some libraries in this study had Jurkat cell RNA spiked in. Here the CDR3 reads CASSQVLTGGEAQYF. The CDR3 DNA sequence: TGCGCCAGCAGCCAAGTTTTGACGGGGGGAGAGGCCCAGTACTTC.